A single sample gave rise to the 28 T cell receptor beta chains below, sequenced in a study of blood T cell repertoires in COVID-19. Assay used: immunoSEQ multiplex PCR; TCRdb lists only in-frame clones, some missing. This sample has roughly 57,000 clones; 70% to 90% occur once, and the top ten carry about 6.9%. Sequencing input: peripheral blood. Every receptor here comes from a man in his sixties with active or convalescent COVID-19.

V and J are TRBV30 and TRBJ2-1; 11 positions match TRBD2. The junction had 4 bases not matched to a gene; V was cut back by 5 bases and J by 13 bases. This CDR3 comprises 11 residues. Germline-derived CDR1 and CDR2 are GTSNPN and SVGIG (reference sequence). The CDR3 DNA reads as TGTGCCTGGGCGACTAGCGGGACACAGTTCTTC. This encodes CAWATSGTQFF.

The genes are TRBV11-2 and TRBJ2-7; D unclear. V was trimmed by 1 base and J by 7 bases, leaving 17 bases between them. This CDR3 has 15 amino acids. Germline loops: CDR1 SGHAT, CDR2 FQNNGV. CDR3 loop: CASSLAGTSNGEQYF. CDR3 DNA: TGTGCCAGCAGCTTAGCAGGAACGTCGAATGGGGAGCAGTACTTC.

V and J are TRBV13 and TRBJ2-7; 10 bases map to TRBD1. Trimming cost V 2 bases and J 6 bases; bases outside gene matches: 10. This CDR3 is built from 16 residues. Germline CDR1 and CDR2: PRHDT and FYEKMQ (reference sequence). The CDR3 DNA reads TGTGCCAGCAGCTTATTCGCCGGGACAGGGGAAGGCGAGCAGTACTTC. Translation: CASSLFAGTGEGEQYF. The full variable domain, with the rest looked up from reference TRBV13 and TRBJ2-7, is AAGVIQSPRHLIKEKRETATLKCYPIPRHDTVYWYQQGPGQDPQFLISFYEKMQSDKGSIPDRFSAQQFSDYHSELNMSSLELGDSALYFCASSLFAGTGEGEQYFGPGTRLTVT.

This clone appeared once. CDR3 amino acids: CASGRGPNTEAFF. The CDR3 bases are TGTGCCAGTGGCAGGGGGCCGAACACTGAAGCTTTCTTT. This chain uses TRBV2 with TRBJ1-1; 8 nucleotides line up with TRBD1. V was clipped by 9 bases and J by 1 base; unmatched bases: 4. Germline assignment: CDR1 SNHLY and CDR2 FYNNEI. CDR3 length: 13 residues.

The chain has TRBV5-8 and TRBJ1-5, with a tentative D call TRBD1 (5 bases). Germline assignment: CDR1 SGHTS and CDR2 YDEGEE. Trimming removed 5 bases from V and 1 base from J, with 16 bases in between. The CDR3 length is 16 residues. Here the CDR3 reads CASSLIGAGSNQPQHF. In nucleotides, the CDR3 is TGTGCCAGCAGTTTGATAGGGGCTGGAAGCAATCAGCCCCAGCATTTT. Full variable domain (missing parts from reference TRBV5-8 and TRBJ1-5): EAGVTQSPTHLIKTRGQQATLRCSPISGHTSVYWYQQALGLGLQFLLWYDEGEERNRGNFPPRFSGRQFPNYSSELNVNALELEDSALYLCASSLIGAGSNQPQHFGDGTRLSIL.

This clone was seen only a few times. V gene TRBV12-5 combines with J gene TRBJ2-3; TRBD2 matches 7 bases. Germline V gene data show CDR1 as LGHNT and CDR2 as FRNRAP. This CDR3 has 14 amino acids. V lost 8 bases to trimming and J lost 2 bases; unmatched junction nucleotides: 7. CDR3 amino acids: CASCWREITDTQYF. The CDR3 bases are TGTGCTAGTTGCTGGCGGGAGATCACAGATACGCAGTATTTT.

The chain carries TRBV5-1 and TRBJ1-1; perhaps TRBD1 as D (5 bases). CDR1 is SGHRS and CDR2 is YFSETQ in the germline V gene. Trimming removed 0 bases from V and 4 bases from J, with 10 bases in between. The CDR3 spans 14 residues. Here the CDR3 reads CASSLEVGGTEAFF. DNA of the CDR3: TGCGCCAGCAGCTTGGAGGTGGGGGGCACTGAAGCTTTCTTT.

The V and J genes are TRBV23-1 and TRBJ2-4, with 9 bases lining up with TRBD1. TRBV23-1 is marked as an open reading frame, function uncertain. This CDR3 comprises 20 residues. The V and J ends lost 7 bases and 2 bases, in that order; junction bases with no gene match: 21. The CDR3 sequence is CASTTPLGDRERCPKNIQYF. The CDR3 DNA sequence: TGCGCCAGCACCACACCCCTGGGGGACAGGGAACGTTGTCCCAAAAACATTCAGTACTTC.

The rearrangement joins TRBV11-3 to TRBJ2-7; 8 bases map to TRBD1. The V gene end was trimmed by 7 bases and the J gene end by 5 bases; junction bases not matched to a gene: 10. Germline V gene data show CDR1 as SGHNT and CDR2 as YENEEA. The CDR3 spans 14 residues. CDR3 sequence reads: CASILRDRPDEQYF. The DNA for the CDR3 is TGTGCCAGCATCCTCCGGGACAGGCCGGACGAGCAGTACTTC.

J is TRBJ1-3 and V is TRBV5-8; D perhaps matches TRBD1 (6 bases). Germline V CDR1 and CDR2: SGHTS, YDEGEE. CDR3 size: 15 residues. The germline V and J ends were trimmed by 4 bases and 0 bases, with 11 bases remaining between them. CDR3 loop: CASSVDSFSGNTIYF. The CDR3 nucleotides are TGTGCCAGCAGCGTGGACAGTTTCTCTGGAAACACCATATATTTT.

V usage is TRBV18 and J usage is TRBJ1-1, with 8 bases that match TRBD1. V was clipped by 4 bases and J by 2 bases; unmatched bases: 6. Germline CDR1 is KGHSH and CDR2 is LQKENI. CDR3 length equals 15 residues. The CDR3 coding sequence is TGTGCCAGCTCACTACGGACAGGGCACAACACTGAAGCTTTCTTT. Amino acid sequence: CASSLRTGHNTEAFF.

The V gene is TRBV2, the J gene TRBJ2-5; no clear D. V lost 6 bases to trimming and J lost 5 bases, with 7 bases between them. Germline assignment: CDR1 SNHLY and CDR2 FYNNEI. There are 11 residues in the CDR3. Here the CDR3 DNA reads TGTGCCAGCAGCACGGTGGAGACCCAGTACTTC. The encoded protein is CASSTVETQYF.

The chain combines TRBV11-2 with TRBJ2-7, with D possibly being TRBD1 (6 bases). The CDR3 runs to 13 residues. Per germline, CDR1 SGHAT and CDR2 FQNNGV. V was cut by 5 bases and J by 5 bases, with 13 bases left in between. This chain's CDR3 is CASSPDGTNEQYF. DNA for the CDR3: TGTGCCAGCAGCCCGGACGGGACAAACGAGCAGTACTTC.

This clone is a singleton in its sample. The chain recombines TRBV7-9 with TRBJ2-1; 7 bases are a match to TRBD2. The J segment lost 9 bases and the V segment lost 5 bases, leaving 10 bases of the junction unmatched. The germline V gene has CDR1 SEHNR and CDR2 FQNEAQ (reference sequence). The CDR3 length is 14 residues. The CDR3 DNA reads TGTGCCAGCAGCACCTCGACTAGCTGGGGTGAGCAGTTCTTC. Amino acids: CASSTSTSWGEQFF.

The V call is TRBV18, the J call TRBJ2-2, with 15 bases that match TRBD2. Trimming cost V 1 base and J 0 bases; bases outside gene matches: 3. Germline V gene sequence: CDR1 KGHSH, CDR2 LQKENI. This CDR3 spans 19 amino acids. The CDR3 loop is CASSPRGLAGGPNTGELFF. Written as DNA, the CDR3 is TGTGCCAGCTCACCACGGGGACTAGCGGGAGGCCCGAACACCGGGGAGCTGTTTTTT.

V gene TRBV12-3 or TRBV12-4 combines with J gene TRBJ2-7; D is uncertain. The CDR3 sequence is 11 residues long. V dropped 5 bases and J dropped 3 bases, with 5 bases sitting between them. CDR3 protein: CASSIIYEQYF. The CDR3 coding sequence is TGTGCCAGCAGTATCATCTACGAGCAGTACTTC.

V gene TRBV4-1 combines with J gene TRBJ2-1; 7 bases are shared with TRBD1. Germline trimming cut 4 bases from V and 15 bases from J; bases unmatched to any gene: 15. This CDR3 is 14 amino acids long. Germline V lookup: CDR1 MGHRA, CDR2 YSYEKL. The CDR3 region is CASSPEGAPFTRFF. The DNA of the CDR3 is TGCGCCAGCAGCCCCGAGGGGGCACCGTTCACCCGGTTCTTC.

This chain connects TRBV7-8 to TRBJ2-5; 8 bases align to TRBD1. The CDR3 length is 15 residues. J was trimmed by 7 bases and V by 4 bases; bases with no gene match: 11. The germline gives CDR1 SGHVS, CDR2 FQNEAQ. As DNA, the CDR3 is TGTGCCAGCAGCTCGACGGGACAGGCTTCATGGACCCAGTACTTC. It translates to CASSSTGQASWTQYF.

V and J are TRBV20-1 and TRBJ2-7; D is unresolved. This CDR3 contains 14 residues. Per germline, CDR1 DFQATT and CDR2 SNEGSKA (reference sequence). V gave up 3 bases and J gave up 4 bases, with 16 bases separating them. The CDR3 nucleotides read TGCAGTGCTAGTCCCCTTACCTATCTATACGAGCAGTACTTC. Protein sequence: CSASPLTYLYEQYF.

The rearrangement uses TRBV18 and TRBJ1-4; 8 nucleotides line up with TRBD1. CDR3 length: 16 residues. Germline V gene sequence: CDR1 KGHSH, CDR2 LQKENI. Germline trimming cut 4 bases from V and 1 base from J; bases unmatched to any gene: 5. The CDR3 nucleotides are TGTGCCAGCTCACTATCAACAGGGGGAACTAATGAAAAACTGTTTTTT. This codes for CASSLSTGGTNEKLFF.

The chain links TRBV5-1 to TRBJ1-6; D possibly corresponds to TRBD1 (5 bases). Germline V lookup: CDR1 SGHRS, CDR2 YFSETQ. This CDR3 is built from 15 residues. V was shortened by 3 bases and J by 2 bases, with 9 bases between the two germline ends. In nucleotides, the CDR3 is TGCGCCAGCAGCTCCGGGGGTCCCTATAATTCACCCCTCCACTTT. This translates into CASSSGGPYNSPLHF.

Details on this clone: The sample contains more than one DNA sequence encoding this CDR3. CDR3 bases: TGTGCCAGCAGCCCCCGGGACAGGGGGCGATTTACTGAAGCTTTCTTT. Translating gives CASSPRDRGRFTEAFF. The gene calls are TRBV3-1 (or the pseudogene TRBV3-2) and TRBJ1-1, with TRBD1 matching over 12 bases. The V segment lost 4 bases and the J segment 5 bases; nucleotides outside the gene matches: 8. The CDR3 spans 16 residues. Germline lookup yields CDR1 LGHDT and CDR2 YNNKEL (reference sequence).

The CDR3 here is CASSYVGQAPYEQYF. Written as DNA, the CDR3 is TGTGCCAGCAGTTACGTTGGACAGGCCCCCTACGAGCAGTACTTC. The chain links TRBV21-1 to TRBJ2-7; TRBD1 is the table's D call and was not checked against the DNA. TRBV21-1 is a recognized pseudogene. The CDR3 has 15 amino acids.

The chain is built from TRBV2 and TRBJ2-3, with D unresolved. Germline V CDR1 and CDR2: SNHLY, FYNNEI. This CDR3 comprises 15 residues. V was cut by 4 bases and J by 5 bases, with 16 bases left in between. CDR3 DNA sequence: TGTGCCAGCAGTGCGGCGGCTACCCGCGGAGATACGCAGTATTTT. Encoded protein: CASSAAATRGDTQYF.

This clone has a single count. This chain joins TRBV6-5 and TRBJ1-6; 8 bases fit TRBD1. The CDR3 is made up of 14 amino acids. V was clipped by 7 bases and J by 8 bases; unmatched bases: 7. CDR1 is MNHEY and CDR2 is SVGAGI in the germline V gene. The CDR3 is CASTGTGAYSPLHF. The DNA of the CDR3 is TGTGCCAGCACCGGGACAGGCGCTTATTCACCCCTCCACTTT.

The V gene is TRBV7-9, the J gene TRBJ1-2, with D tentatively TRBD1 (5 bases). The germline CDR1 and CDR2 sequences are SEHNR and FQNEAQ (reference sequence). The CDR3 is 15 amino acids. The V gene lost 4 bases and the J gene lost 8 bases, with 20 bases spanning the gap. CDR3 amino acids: CASSSLRRGGQGYTF. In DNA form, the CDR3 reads TGTGCCAGCAGCTCCCTAAGGAGGGGTGGTCAGGGCTACACCTTC.

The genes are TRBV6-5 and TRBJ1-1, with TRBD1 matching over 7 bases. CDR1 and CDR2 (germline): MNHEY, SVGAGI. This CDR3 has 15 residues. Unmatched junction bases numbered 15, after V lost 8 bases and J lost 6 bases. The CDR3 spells CASRQGVKFGAEAFF. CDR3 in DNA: TGTGCCAGCCGACAGGGCGTAAAATTTGGGGCTGAAGCTTTCTTT.

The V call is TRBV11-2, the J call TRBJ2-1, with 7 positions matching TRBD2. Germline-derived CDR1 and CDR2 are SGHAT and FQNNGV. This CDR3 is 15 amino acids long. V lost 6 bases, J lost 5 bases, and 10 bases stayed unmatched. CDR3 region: CASRFGLADHNEQFF. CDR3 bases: TGTGCCAGCAGGTTCGGGCTAGCGGACCACAATGAGCAGTTCTTC.